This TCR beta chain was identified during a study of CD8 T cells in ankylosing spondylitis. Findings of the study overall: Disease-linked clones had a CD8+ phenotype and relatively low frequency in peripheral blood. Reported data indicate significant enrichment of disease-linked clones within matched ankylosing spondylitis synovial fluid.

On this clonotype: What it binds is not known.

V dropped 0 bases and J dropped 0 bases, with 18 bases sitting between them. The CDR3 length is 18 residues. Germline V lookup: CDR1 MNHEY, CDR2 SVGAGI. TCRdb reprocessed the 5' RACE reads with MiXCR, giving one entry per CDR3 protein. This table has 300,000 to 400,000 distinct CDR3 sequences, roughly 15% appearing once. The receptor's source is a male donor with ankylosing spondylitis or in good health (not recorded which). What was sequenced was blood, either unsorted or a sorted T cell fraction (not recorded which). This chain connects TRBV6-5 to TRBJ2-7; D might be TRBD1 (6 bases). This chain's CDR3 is CASSYSIGSGASSYEQYF. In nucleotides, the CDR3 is TGTGCCAGCAGTTACTCGATTGGATCAGGGGCTAGCTCCTACGAGCAGTACTTC.